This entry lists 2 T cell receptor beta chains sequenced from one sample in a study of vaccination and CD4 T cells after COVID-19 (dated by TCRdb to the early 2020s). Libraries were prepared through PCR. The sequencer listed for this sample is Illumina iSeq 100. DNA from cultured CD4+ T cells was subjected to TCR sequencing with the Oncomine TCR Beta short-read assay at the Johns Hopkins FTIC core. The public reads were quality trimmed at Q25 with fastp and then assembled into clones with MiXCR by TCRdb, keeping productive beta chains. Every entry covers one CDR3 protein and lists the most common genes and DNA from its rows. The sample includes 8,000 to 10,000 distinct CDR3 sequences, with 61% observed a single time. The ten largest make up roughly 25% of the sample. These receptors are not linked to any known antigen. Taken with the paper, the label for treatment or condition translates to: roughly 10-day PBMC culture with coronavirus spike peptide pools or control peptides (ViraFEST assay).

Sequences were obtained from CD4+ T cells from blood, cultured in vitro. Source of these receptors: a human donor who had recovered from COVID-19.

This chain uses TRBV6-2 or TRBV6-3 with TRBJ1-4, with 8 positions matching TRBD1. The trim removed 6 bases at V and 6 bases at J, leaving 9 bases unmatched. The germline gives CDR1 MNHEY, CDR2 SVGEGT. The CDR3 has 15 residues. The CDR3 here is CASSRDRTNDEKLFF. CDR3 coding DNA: TGTGCCAGCAGCAGGGACAGGACGAACGATGAAAAACTGTTTTTT.

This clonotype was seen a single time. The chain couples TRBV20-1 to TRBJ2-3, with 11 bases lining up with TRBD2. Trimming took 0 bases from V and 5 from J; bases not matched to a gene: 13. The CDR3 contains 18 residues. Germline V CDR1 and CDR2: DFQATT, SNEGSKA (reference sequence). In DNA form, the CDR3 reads TGCAGTGCTAGAGATTTCGGTAGCGGGAGGGTAGCCGGAGATACGCAGTATTTT. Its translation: CSARDFGSGRVAGDTQYF.